This T cell receptor beta chain was obtained from a study of T cells after yellow fever vaccination. A single record per CDR3 protein comes from TCRdb applying MiXCR to the 5' RACE reads. The sample has about 300,000 distinct CDR3 sequences, roughly 8.7% seen once. The CDR3 contains 14 residues. Germline CDR1 reads LNHDA; CDR2 reads SQIVND (reference sequence). With 3 bases removed from V and 3 bases from J, the gap between germline ends came to 10 bases. This TCR derives from a man between 18 and 29 years old who received the YFV17D yellow fever vaccine. The specimen comprised CD4+ T cells sorted from PBMCs, sampled 5 days after the yellow fever booster vaccination. V gene TRBV19 combines with J gene TRBJ2-3; D gene unclear. CDR3 in DNA: TGTGCCAGTAGTATTCTAAGCCAGACAGATACGCAGTATTTT. This encodes CASSILSQTDTQYF.